These 9 T cell receptor beta chains share one sample of origin, sequenced in a study of OX40 agonist ivuxolimab in advanced cancers. Library creation used the immunoSEQ multiplex PCR assay. The source is immuneACCESS, and TCRdb retained only in-frame sequences with V and J called. Part of the clones is not carried over; for the studies checked, unresolved V genes explain less than half of this, and the remainder is unexplained. This sample holds about 32,000 clones; roughly four fifths were observed only once. The ten largest make up about 20% of the sample. Source: CD4+ or CD8+ T cells sorted from blood, taken in a trial of the OX40 agonist ivuxolimab. The source of these receptors is an adult with an advanced solid tumor such as melanoma, head and neck, liver or kidney cancer.

The chain recombines TRBV27 with TRBJ1-2; no definite D call. V lost 8 bases to trimming and J lost 8 bases, with 15 bases between them. Germline CDR1 MNHEY, CDR2 SMNVEV (reference sequence). This CDR3 is 12 amino acids long. The DNA for the CDR3 is TGTGCCAGCGAGCCCCAGTTTGTCGGCTACACCTTC. It translates to CASEPQFVGYTF.

The chain uses TRBV6-1 and TRBJ2-7; D not certain. V lost 3 bases and J 3 bases, leaving 6 bases between the germline ends. CDR1 and CDR2 (germline): MNHNS, SASEGT. The CDR3 covers 12 residues. CDR3 in amino acids: CASSDSVYEQYF. The CDR3 DNA reads TGTGCCAGCAGTGACTCAGTCTACGAGCAGTACTTC.

The chain combines TRBV4-2 with TRBJ1-4, with D hard to call. Trimming took off 4 bases at V and 4 bases at J, with 4 bases between the two ends. This CDR3 region has 12 residues. Germline CDR1 LGHNA, CDR2 YNFKEQ. This CDR3 is CASSRNNEKLFF. The DNA of the CDR3 is TGTGCCAGCAGCCGGAATAATGAAAAACTGTTTTTT.

This clone was detected a few times. The rearrangement joins TRBV29-1 to TRBJ2-1, with 8 bases identical to TRBD2. Germline CDR1 is SQVTM and CDR2 is ANQGSEA. This CDR3 contains 15 residues. The trim removed 4 bases at V and 2 bases at J, leaving 7 bases unmatched. Here the CDR3 reads CSVAMTSVTYNEQFF. As DNA, the CDR3 is TGCAGCGTTGCAATGACTAGCGTAACCTACAATGAGCAGTTCTTC.

The genes are TRBV4-2 and TRBJ2-1; D is unclear. The CDR3 is 16 residues long. Between the trimmed V and J ends, which lost 4 bases and 2 bases, there was a span of 15 bases. CDR1 LGHNA and CDR2 YNFKEQ come from the germline V gene. The CDR3 coding sequence is TGTGCCAGCAGCCCAGTAGGCGGAAGCGCCTACAATGAGCAGTTCTTC. The encoded protein is CASSPVGGSAYNEQFF.

Concerning this clone itself: At one of its ends the junction is not consistent with the germline gene, which may arise from a read error. This chain links TRBV7-3 with TRBJ2-1, with TRBD1 identical over 10 bases. The V gene's germline CDR1 is SGHTA and CDR2 FQGTGA. The CDR3 has 16 amino acids. The CDR3 nucleotides are TGTGCCAGCAGCTCCATGGGACAGGGGACCTACAATAAGCAGTTCTTC. Amino acid sequence: CASSSMGQGTYNKQFF.

This chain uses TRBV19 with TRBJ1-1, with TRBD1 identical over 9 bases. The V and J ends lost 6 bases and 5 bases, in that order; junction bases with no gene match: 10. Per germline, CDR1 LNHDA and CDR2 SQIVND (reference sequence). The CDR3 covers 15 residues. The DNA of the CDR3 is TGTGCCAGTAGCCCCCAACAGGGGGCTAAGACTGAAGCTTTCTTT. As protein: CASSPQQGAKTEAFF. The variable domain in full, completed from reference TRBV19 and TRBJ1-1, reads DGGITQSPKYLFRKEGQNVTLSCEQNLNHDAMYWYRQDPGQGLRLIYYSQIVNDFQKGDIAEGYSVSREKKESFPLTVTSAQKNPTAFYLCASSPQQGAKTEAFFGQGTRLTVV.

The V gene is TRBV6-5, the J gene TRBJ1-6; 10 bases line up with TRBD1. Germline CDR1 and CDR2: MNHEY and SVGAGI. Trimming cost V 6 bases and J 10 bases; bases outside gene matches: 9. The CDR3 sequence is 15 residues long. CDR3: CASRGRDRGRSPLHF. In DNA form, the CDR3 reads TGTGCCAGCAGAGGCCGGGACAGGGGAAGGTCACCCCTCCACTTT.

This clone was picked up one time. J is TRBJ1-1 and V is TRBV11-1; unclear D gene. CDR3 length equals 13 residues. Trimming shortened V by 2 bases and J by 3 bases, and 7 bases separated the two germline ends. Per germline, CDR1 SGHAT and CDR2 FQDESV (reference sequence). Written as DNA, the CDR3 is TGTGCCAGCAGCTTATACGGAGACACTGAAGCTTTCTTT. Translated, it gives CASSLYGDTEAFF.